The T cell receptor (beta chain) described here comes from a study of CD8 T cells in Susac syndrome. Random hexamers were used to reverse transcribe the RNA input (about 0.5 to 1 ug). Amplification of the TCR beta CDR3 was carried out by immunoSEQ multiplex PCR, which spanned a total of 54 Vbeta and 13 Jbeta segments. TCRdb independently ran MiXCR on the immunoSEQ multiplex PCR reads; one entry per CDR3 protein. The table has about 47,000 distinct CDR3 sequences, almost 95% seen once. Deletions cut 0 bases from V and 1 base from J, with 15 bases between. Looked up from germline, CDR1 is KGHSY and CDR2 is FQNENV. The CDR3 extends over 17 amino acids.

Sequencing input: CD8+ T cells from PBMCs. J is TRBJ1-2 and V is TRBV16, with a tentative D call TRBD1 (5 bases). The source of this sequence is a human donor in good health. In nucleotides, the CDR3 is TGTGCCAGCAGCCAATCCCCGGACACCGACCTTAACTATGGCTACACCTTC. Protein product: CASSQSPDTDLNYGYTF.